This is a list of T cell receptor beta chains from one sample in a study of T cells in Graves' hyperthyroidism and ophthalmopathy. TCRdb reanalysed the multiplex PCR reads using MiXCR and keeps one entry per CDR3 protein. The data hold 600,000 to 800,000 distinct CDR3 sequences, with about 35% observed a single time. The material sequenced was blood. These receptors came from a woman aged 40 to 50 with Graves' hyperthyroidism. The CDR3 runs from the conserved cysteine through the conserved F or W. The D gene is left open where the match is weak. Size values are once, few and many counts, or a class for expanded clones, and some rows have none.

CDR3 protein: CASSWGTGIFGYTF; CDR3 DNA: TGTGCCAGCAGCTGGGGGACAGGGATCTTTGGCTACACCTTC; J gene: TRBJ1-2; V gene: TRBV7-9; clone size: many; D gene: TRBD1
CDR3 protein: CASSIAGGPQHF; CDR3 DNA: TGTGCCAGTAGTATAGCGGGGGGCCCCCAGCATTTT; J gene: TRBJ1-5; V gene: TRBV19; clone size: few; D gene: NA
CDR3 protein: CASSRDLGYGHTF; CDR3 DNA: TGTGCCAGCAGTCGGGACCTGGGGTATGGCCACACCTTC; J gene: TRBJ1-2; V gene: TRBV6-5; clone size: NA; D gene: NA
CDR3 protein: CASSLNPRGEETQYF; CDR3 DNA: TGTGCCAGCAGCTTAAACCCCCGGGGGGAAGAGACCCAGTACTTC; J gene: TRBJ2-5; V gene: TRBV7-8; clone size: NA; D gene: TRBD2
CDR3 protein: CASSLGWNEELFF; CDR3 DNA: TGTGCCAGCAGCTTAGGATGGAATGAAGAACTGTTTTTT; J gene: TRBJ1-4; V gene: TRBV7-3; clone size: NA; D gene: NA
CDR3 protein: CASSYSILPGGEDGYTF; CDR3 DNA: TGTGCCAGCAGTTACTCGATCTTACCCGGGGGCGAGGATGGCTACACCTTC; J gene: TRBJ1-2; V gene: TRBV6-5; clone size: NA; D gene: NA
CDR3 protein: CASGPLGPPRHQPQHF; CDR3 DNA: TGTGCCAGCGGGCCTCTCGGGCCGCCTCGACATCAGCCCCAGCATTTT; J gene: TRBJ1-5; V gene: TRBV6-5; clone size: NA; D gene: NA
CDR3 protein: CASSYSGTQTYEQYF; CDR3 DNA: TGTGCCAGCAGTTACTCGGGAACCCAAACCTACGAGCAGTACTTC; J gene: TRBJ2-7; V gene: TRBV6-5; clone size: few; D gene: NA
CDR3 protein: CASSLWATEAFF; CDR3 DNA: TGTGCCAGCAGCCTTTGGGCCACTGAAGCTTTCTTT; J gene: TRBJ1-1; V gene: TRBV7-2; clone size: many; D gene: NA
CDR3 protein: CASSYGLANEKLFF; CDR3 DNA: TGTGCCAGCAGTTATGGGTTGGCTAATGAAAAACTGTTTTTT; J gene: TRBJ1-4; V gene: TRBV6-5; clone size: NA; D gene: NA
CDR3 protein: CASSPGQGWYEQYF; CDR3 DNA: TGTGCCAGCAGCCCGGGACAGGGGTGGTACGAGCAGTACTTC; J gene: TRBJ2-7; V gene: TRBV7-2; clone size: few; D gene: TRBD1
CDR3 protein: CASSDWGTTNEKLFF; CDR3 DNA: TGTGCCAGCAGTGATTGGGGAACAACTAATGAAAAACTGTTTTTT; J gene: TRBJ1-4; V gene: TRBV25-1; clone size: many; D gene: NA
CDR3 protein: CASSNTGPERNYGYTF; CDR3 DNA: TGCGCCAGCAGCAACACAGGGCCGGAGCGTAACTATGGCTACACCTTC; J gene: TRBJ1-2; V gene: TRBV5-1; clone size: few; D gene: NA
CDR3 protein: CASSPELRDKQYF; CDR3 DNA: TGTGCCAGCAGCCCGGAGTTGAGGGACAAGCAGTACTTC; J gene: TRBJ2-7; V gene: TRBV7-6; clone size: NA; D gene: NA
CDR3 protein: CASGFLLPAQAGMGPPHEKLFF; CDR3 DNA: TGTGCTAGTGGTTTCCTCCTTCCCGCCCAGGCAGGGATGGGCCCTCCACATGAAAAACTGTTTTTT; J gene: TRBJ1-4; V gene: TRBV12-5; clone size: NA; D gene: NA
CDR3 protein: CASSSTGRAAFF; CDR3 DNA: TGTGCCAGCAGTTCTACAGGGAGGGCAGCTTTCTTT; J gene: TRBJ1-1; V gene: TRBV7-9; clone size: many; D gene: NA
CDR3 protein: CASSLDQDQPQHF; CDR3 DNA: TGCGCCAGCAGCTTGGACCAGGATCAGCCCCAGCATTTT; J gene: TRBJ1-5; V gene: TRBV5-1; clone size: few; D gene: NA
CDR3 protein: CASSLGQRATDITYEQYF; CDR3 DNA: TGTGCCAGCAGCTTAGGGCAAAGGGCGACAGATATTACCTACGAGCAGTACTTC; J gene: TRBJ2-7; V gene: TRBV7-9; clone size: NA; D gene: NA
CDR3 protein: CASSQTGGFTEAFF; CDR3 DNA: TGTGCCAGCAGTCAAACAGGTGGATTCACTGAAGCTTTCTTT; J gene: TRBJ1-1; V gene: TRBV6-5; clone size: NA; D gene: NA
CDR3 protein: CASSPKLYGELFF; CDR3 DNA: TGTGCCAGCAGCCCAAAGCTATACGGGGAGCTGTTTTTT; J gene: TRBJ2-2; V gene: TRBV5-1; clone size: NA; D gene: NA
CDR3 protein: CASSSGSGSSYEQYF; CDR3 DNA: TGTGCCAGCAGCTCGGGGTCGGGGAGCTCCTACGAGCAGTACTTC; J gene: TRBJ2-7; V gene: TRBV7-9; clone size: NA; D gene: NA
CDR3 protein: CSALEGQGIRAYGYTF; CDR3 DNA: TGCAGCGCCTTGGAGGGACAGGGGATTCGGGCCTATGGCTACACCTTC; J gene: TRBJ1-2; V gene: TRBV29-1; clone size: NA; D gene: TRBD1
CDR3 protein: CASSLAGQKPSTTF; CDR3 DNA: TGTGCCAGCAGCTTAGCGGGACAGAAACCCTCAACTACATTC; J gene: TRBJ1-2; V gene: TRBV7-2; clone size: many; D gene: TRBD1
CDR3 protein: CASSFGQAVNTEAFF; CDR3 DNA: TGTGCCAGCAGTTTCGGACAGGCCGTGAACACTGAAGCTTTCTTT; J gene: TRBJ1-1; V gene: TRBV12-3/TRBV12-4; clone size: NA; D gene: TRBD1
CDR3 protein: CASSQGGFYEQYF; CDR3 DNA: TGTGCCAGCAGCCAGGGGGGTTTTTACGAGCAGTACTTC; J gene: TRBJ2-7; V gene: TRBV7-2; clone size: many; D gene: NA
CDR3 protein: CSASLRGYTF; CDR3 DNA: TGCAGTGCTAGTCTAAGAGGCTACACCTTC; J gene: TRBJ1-2; V gene: TRBV20-1; clone size: many; D gene: NA
CDR3 protein: CAITRTGRVEQYF; CDR3 DNA: TGTGCCATCACCAGGACAGGGAGAGTCGAGCAGTACTTC; J gene: TRBJ2-7; V gene: TRBV10-3; clone size: NA; D gene: TRBD1
CDR3 protein: CASSEWDTQYF; CDR3 DNA: TGCGCCAGCAGTGAGTGGGATACGCAGTATTTT; J gene: TRBJ2-3; V gene: TRBV10-1; clone size: NA; D gene: NA
CDR3 protein: CASSQEAASPRLFQETQYF; CDR3 DNA: TGTGCCAGCAGCCAAGAGGCGGCTAGCCCTAGGCTCTTTCAAGAGACCCAGTACTTC; J gene: TRBJ2-5; V gene: TRBV7-2; clone size: NA; D gene: NA
CDR3 protein: CASSRPDSVGTQYF; CDR3 DNA: TGTGCCAGCAGTCGCCCTGACAGTGTCGGGACCCAGTACTTC; J gene: TRBJ2-5; V gene: TRBV27; clone size: few; D gene: NA
CDR3 protein: CASSTPQGGTQYF; CDR3 DNA: TGTGCCAGTAGTACCCCCCAAGGAGGGACCCAGTACTTC; J gene: TRBJ2-5; V gene: TRBV19; clone size: many; D gene: NA
CDR3 protein: CSARDGVWEQETQYF; CDR3 DNA: TGCAGTGCTAGAGATGGTGTTTGGGAGCAAGAGACCCAGTACTTC; J gene: TRBJ2-5; V gene: TRBV20-1; clone size: many; D gene: NA
CDR3 protein: CATMLSRTGSYVETQYF; CDR3 DNA: TGTGCCACCATGCTCTCCCGGACAGGGTCATACGTGGAGACCCAGTACTTC; J gene: TRBJ2-5; V gene: TRBV10-3; clone size: NA; D gene: TRBD1
CDR3 protein: CASSFGGHDYGYTF; CDR3 DNA: TGTGCCAGCAGCTTCGGCGGACACGACTATGGCTACACCTTC; J gene: TRBJ1-2; V gene: TRBV7-2; clone size: many; D gene: NA
CDR3 protein: CAWSWASNQPQHF; CDR3 DNA: TGTGCCTGGAGTTGGGCTAGCAATCAGCCCCAGCATTTT; J gene: TRBJ1-5; V gene: TRBV19; clone size: once; D gene: NA
CDR3 protein: CASSSQGGSVDTQYF; CDR3 DNA: TGTGCCAGCAGCTCCCAGGGTGGTAGCGTGGATACGCAGTATTTT; J gene: TRBJ2-3; V gene: TRBV7-8; clone size: NA; D gene: NA
CDR3 protein: CSGSSGAANEKLFF; CDR3 DNA: TGCAGCGGATCGTCAGGGGCGGCTAATGAAAAACTGTTTTTT; J gene: TRBJ1-4; V gene: TRBV29-1; clone size: many; D gene: NA
CDR3 protein: CASSYGLIGSETQYF; CDR3 DNA: TGTGCCAGCAGTTACGGGTTAATAGGTTCGGAGACCCAGTACTTC; J gene: TRBJ2-5; V gene: TRBV10-3; clone size: NA; D gene: NA
CDR3 protein: CASSLGFQRDSPLHF; CDR3 DNA: TGTGCCAGCAGCTTGGGTTTCCAGAGAGATTCACCCCTCCACTTT; J gene: TRBJ1-6; V gene: TRBV5-5; clone size: many; D gene: NA
CDR3 protein: CSVAGGQETQYF; CDR3 DNA: TGCAGCGTAGCGGGCGGCCAAGAGACCCAGTACTTC; J gene: TRBJ2-5; V gene: TRBV29-1; clone size: NA; D gene: NA
CDR3 protein: CATSRLQGLSSGNTIYF; CDR3 DNA: TGTGCCACCAGCAGACTCCAAGGCCTAAGCTCTGGAAACACCATATATTTT; J gene: TRBJ1-3; V gene: TRBV15; clone size: NA; D gene: NA